Listed below are T cell receptor beta chains from one sample, sequenced in a study of blood T cell repertoires in COVID-19. Method: immunoSEQ multiplex PCR; TCRdb's copy keeps in-frame clones and lacks some. Of roughly 300,000 clones listed, around four fifths are singletons. Sequenced sample: peripheral blood. Source of these receptors: a woman aged 45-60 years who had recovered from COVID-19. The CDR3 runs from the conserved cysteine through the conserved F or W. The order of the fields is CDR3 protein, CDR3 DNA, V gene, clone size, D gene, J gene. The D gene is left open where the match is weak. A clone size is listed for some rows: how often the clone was seen (once, few, many), or a class if it is expanded.

CDR3: CASSYKAGGNTGELFF
DNA: TGTGCCAGCAGTTATAAGGCGGGGGGAAACACCGGGGAGCTGTTTTTT
V: TRBV6-2/TRBV6-3
size: -
D: TRBD2
J: TRBJ2-2

CDR3: CASAASGGSAQYF
DNA: TGTGCCAGCGCTGCTAGCGGGGGTTCGGCGCAGTATTTT
V: TRBV5-4
size: -
D: TRBD2
J: TRBJ2-3

CDR3: CASSLRRTVHSSGANVLTF
DNA: TGTGCCAGCAGCTTACGGCGGACAGTCCACTCCTCTGGGGCCAACGTCCTGACTTTC
V: TRBV7-9
size: -
D: -
J: TRBJ2-6

CDR3: CASSRTSLTDTQYF
DNA: TGTGCCAGCAGCCGGACTAGCCTCACAGATACGCAGTATTTT
V: TRBV27
size: many
D: TRBD2
J: TRBJ2-3

CDR3: CATSDLHRGQADTQYF
DNA: TGTGCCACCAGTGATTTGCACAGGGGCCAGGCAGATACGCAGTATTTT
V: TRBV24-1
size: few
D: TRBD1
J: TRBJ2-3

CDR3: CASSHQWGQTGSPLHF
DNA: TGCGCCAGCAGCCACCAGTGGGGACAAACGGGTTCACCCCTCCACTTT
V: TRBV4-1
size: -
D: -
J: TRBJ1-6

CDR3: CASSSSGREGGYTF
DNA: TGCGCCAGCAGCTCCTCGGGCAGGGAAGGGGGCTACACCTTC
V: TRBV5-1
size: -
D: -
J: TRBJ1-2

CDR3: CASSLGLAGGGETQYF
DNA: TGTGCCAGCAGCTTAGGACTAGCGGGAGGGGGGGAGACCCAGTACTTC
V: TRBV7-2
size: once
D: TRBD2
J: TRBJ2-5

CDR3: CASSIRDNEKLFF
DNA: TGTGCCAGCAGTATCAGGGATAATGAAAAACTGTTTTTT
V: TRBV6-2/TRBV6-3
size: -
D: -
J: TRBJ1-4

CDR3: CASSGAGQGAAKNIQYF
DNA: TGTGCCAGCAGTGGGGCCGGACAGGGGGCGGCCAAAAACATTCAGTACTTC
V: TRBV2
size: -
D: TRBD1
J: TRBJ2-4

CDR3: CASSQGRAYTGELFF
DNA: TGCGCCAGCAGCCAAGGCAGGGCCTACACCGGGGAGCTGTTTTTT
V: TRBV4-3
size: -
D: -
J: TRBJ2-2

CDR3: CASTLLRDRGHTEAFF
DNA: TGTGCCAGCACTCTGCTCCGGGACAGGGGGCACACTGAAGCTTTCTTT
V: TRBV6-6
size: -
D: TRBD1
J: TRBJ1-1

CDR3: CAISESRGGDGYTF
DNA: TGTGCCATCAGTGAGTCGAGAGGGGGCGATGGCTACACCTTC
V: TRBV10-3
size: -
D: TRBD1
J: TRBJ1-2

CDR3: CAMTGVSNQPQHF
DNA: TGTGCCATGACAGGGGTTAGCAATCAGCCCCAGCATTTT
V: TRBV30
size: few
D: TRBD1
J: TRBJ1-5

CDR3: CASSLGGTGRMNTEAFF
DNA: TGCGCCAGCAGCTTGGGGGGAACTGGGAGAATGAACACTGAAGCTTTCTTT
V: TRBV5-1
size: -
D: -
J: TRBJ1-1

CDR3: CASGLAGGEQYF
DNA: TGTGCCAGTGGGCTAGCGGGGGGTGAGCAGTACTTC
V: TRBV7-9
size: -
D: TRBD2
J: TRBJ2-7

CDR3: CASSQGSVGQEAFF
DNA: TGCGCCAGCAGCCAAGGTAGTGTGGGACAAGAAGCTTTCTTT
V: TRBV4-3
size: -
D: -
J: TRBJ1-1

CDR3: CASSISVGHRSNQPQHF
DNA: TGTGCCAGTAGTATAAGTGTCGGACACCGTAGCAATCAGCCCCAGCATTTT
V: TRBV19
size: -
D: -
J: TRBJ1-5

CDR3: CASSVDGQYTDTQYF
DNA: TGTGCCAGCAGCGTAGACGGACAGTACACAGATACGCAGTATTTT
V: TRBV9
size: -
D: -
J: TRBJ2-3

CDR3: CASTNTGGVINEQFF
DNA: TGTGCCAGCACAAACACAGGGGGCGTTATCAATGAGCAGTTCTTC
V: TRBV6-5
size: -
D: TRBD1
J: TRBJ2-1

CDR3: CSGNGDYEQYF
DNA: TGCAGTGGGAACGGGGACTACGAGCAGTACTTC
V: TRBV20-1
size: -
D: -
J: TRBJ2-7

CDR3: CASSQTGTGRYGYTF
DNA: TGTGCCAGCAGCCAAACCGGGACAGGGAGATATGGCTACACCTTC
V: TRBV5-6
size: -
D: TRBD1
J: TRBJ1-2

CDR3: CASSVLTEAFF
DNA: TGTGCCAGTAGTGTACTGACTGAAGCTTTCTTT
V: TRBV19
size: -
D: -
J: TRBJ1-1

CDR3: CASSLIPGTSGSGTDTQYF
DNA: TGCGCCAGCAGCTTGATCCCCGGGACTAGCGGGAGTGGTACAGATACGCAGTATTTT
V: TRBV5-1
size: -
D: TRBD2
J: TRBJ2-3

CDR3: CASSQDSGSSYNEQFF
DNA: TGCGCCAGCAGCCAAGATAGCGGGTCCTCCTACAATGAGCAGTTCTTC
V: TRBV4-3
size: -
D: TRBD2
J: TRBJ2-1

CDR3: CASSLAGRTQYF
DNA: TGTGCCAGCAGCTTAGCGGGACGTACGCAGTATTTT
V: TRBV5-5
size: -
D: TRBD2
J: TRBJ2-3

CDR3: CASSYSSSSGQNTEAFF
DNA: TGTGCCAGCAGTTACTCGAGTAGTTCGGGACAGAACACTGAAGCTTTCTTT
V: TRBV6-2/TRBV6-3
size: -
D: -
J: TRBJ1-1

CDR3: CASSSIAGGPNTQYF
DNA: TGTGCCAGCAGTTCAATAGCGGGGGGGCCAAATACGCAGTATTTT
V: TRBV28
size: -
D: TRBD2
J: TRBJ2-3

CDR3: CASTRSTQGETQYF
DNA: TGTGCCAGCACCAGGAGCACCCAGGGAGAGACCCAGTACTTC
V: TRBV7-9
size: -
D: -
J: TRBJ2-5

CDR3: CASSSRGYEQYF
DNA: TGTGCCAGCAGCTCTAGGGGGTACGAGCAGTACTTC
V: TRBV7-8
size: once
D: -
J: TRBJ2-7

CDR3: CASSYGQGREKLFF
DNA: TGTGCCAGCAGCTACGGACAGGGGCGGGAAAAACTGTTTTTT
V: TRBV11-2
size: -
D: TRBD1
J: TRBJ1-4

CDR3: CASSQDLAWGYGYTF
DNA: TGTGCCAGCAGCCAAGATCTAGCCTGGGGCTATGGCTACACCTTC
V: TRBV3-1/TRBV3-2
size: -
D: -
J: TRBJ1-2

CDR3: CASSQTDGSGGGYTF
DNA: TGTGCCAGCAGCCAAACCGACGGCTCTGGAGGAGGCTACACCTTC
V: TRBV3-1/TRBV3-2
size: once
D: -
J: TRBJ1-2

CDR3: CASRGGAANTEAFF
DNA: TGTGCCAGCAGGGGGGGTGCAGCGAACACTGAAGCTTTCTTT
V: TRBV27
size: -
D: -
J: TRBJ1-1

CDR3: CASSLAVLAGGHEQYF
DNA: TGTGCCAGCAGCTTAGCAGTGCTAGCGGGGGGGCACGAGCAGTACTTC
V: TRBV7-2
size: -
D: TRBD2
J: TRBJ2-7

CDR3: CASSPVSRQVGTEAFF
DNA: TGTGCCAGCAGCCCCGTGAGTCGACAGGTAGGGACTGAAGCTTTCTTT
V: TRBV7-8
size: -
D: -
J: TRBJ1-1

CDR3: CASSLTGGNEKLFF
DNA: TGTGCCAGCAGCTTAACGGGAGGGAATGAAAAACTGTTTTTT
V: TRBV7-4
size: -
D: -
J: TRBJ1-4

CDR3: CASSKGKGQLNTEAFF
DNA: TGTGCCAGCAGCAAAGGAAAGGGACAGCTTAACACTGAAGCTTTCTTT
V: TRBV21-1
size: -
D: -
J: TRBJ1-1

CDR3: CASSYRVGSNQPQHF
DNA: TGTGCCAGCAGCTACCGGGTGGGTAGCAATCAGCCCCAGCATTTT
V: TRBV7-2
size: -
D: -
J: TRBJ1-5

CDR3: CASSQFTEAFF
DNA: TGTGCCAGCAGTCAGTTTACTGAAGCTTTCTTT
V: TRBV12-3/TRBV12-4
size: -
D: -
J: TRBJ1-1

CDR3: CAWSAKGAETQYF
DNA: TGTGCCTGGAGTGCGAAGGGGGCGGAGACCCAGTACTTC
V: TRBV30
size: few
D: TRBD1
J: TRBJ2-5

CDR3: CASSDRAELFF
DNA: TGTGCCAGCAGCGACAGGGCGGAGCTGTTTTTT
V: TRBV12-3/TRBV12-4
size: -
D: TRBD1
J: TRBJ2-2

CDR3: CASSPRDRGPETQYF
DNA: TGTGCCAGCTCACCTAGGGACAGGGGTCCGGAGACCCAGTACTTC
V: TRBV18
size: -
D: TRBD1
J: TRBJ2-5

CDR3: CAQTGGPSSNEKLFF
DNA: TGTGCCCAAACAGGGGGCCCCTCGTCCAATGAAAAACTGTTTTTT
V: TRBV7-9
size: -
D: TRBD1
J: TRBJ1-4

CDR3: CASSIGAAAWVGYTF
DNA: TGTGCCAGTAGTATAGGGGCAGCGGCCTGGGTTGGCTACACCTTC
V: TRBV19
size: -
D: -
J: TRBJ1-2

CDR3: CAISGGVVALGPYNEQFF
DNA: TGTGCCATCAGTGGGGGGGTTGTCGCGTTGGGTCCCTACAATGAGCAGTTCTTC
V: TRBV10-3
size: -
D: -
J: TRBJ2-1

CDR3: CASNWDRGPPYEQYF
DNA: TGTGCCAGCAACTGGGACAGGGGACCCCCCTACGAGCAGTACTTC
V: TRBV7-9
size: -
D: TRBD1
J: TRBJ2-7

CDR3: CAIRAGGSDIQYF
DNA: TGTGCCATCAGGGCAGGGGGCTCGGACATTCAGTACTTC
V: TRBV10-3
size: -
D: TRBD1
J: TRBJ2-4

CDR3: CASSLEGANTGELFF
DNA: TGTGCCAGCAGCTTGGAGGGGGCGAACACCGGGGAGCTGTTTTTT
V: TRBV5-4
size: -
D: -
J: TRBJ2-2

CDR3: CASSFQGAGTEAFF
DNA: TGTGCCAGCAGCTTCCAGGGGGCCGGCACTGAAGCTTTCTTT
V: TRBV11-1
size: -
D: TRBD1
J: TRBJ1-1

CDR3: CASSVGGSTYNEQFF
DNA: TGTGCCAGCAGCGTAGGAGGGAGCACCTACAATGAGCAGTTCTTC
V: TRBV9
size: -
D: -
J: TRBJ2-1

CDR3: CASSQGGLNSYEQYF
DNA: TGTGCCAGCAGCCAGGGAGGGTTAAATTCCTACGAGCAGTACTTC
V: TRBV7-9
size: -
D: TRBD2
J: TRBJ2-7

CDR3: CASSGGRNQPQHF
DNA: TGTGCCAGCTCCGGGGGGCGCAATCAGCCCCAGCATTTT
V: TRBV27
size: -
D: -
J: TRBJ1-5

CDR3: CASTLWGSGNQPQHF
DNA: TGTGCCAGCACCCTCTGGGGTAGCGGCAATCAGCCCCAGCATTTT
V: TRBV28
size: few
D: -
J: TRBJ1-5

CDR3: CASSVGQSQETQYF
DNA: TGTGCCAGCAGCGTAGGGCAGTCGCAAGAGACCCAGTACTTC
V: TRBV9
size: -
D: -
J: TRBJ2-5

CDR3: CASSQIAGVHEQYF
DNA: TGCGCCAGCAGCCAAATAGCGGGAGTCCACGAGCAGTACTTC
V: TRBV4-1
size: -
D: TRBD2
J: TRBJ2-7

CDR3: CASSLDHGGASNQPQHF
DNA: TGTGCCAGCAGCTTAGATCACGGGGGGGCGAGCAATCAGCCCCAGCATTTT
V: TRBV7-2
size: -
D: -
J: TRBJ1-5